The 8 T cell receptor beta chains reported below all come from one sample, sequenced in a study of T cell responses to AZD1222 COVID-19 vaccine. Using immunoSEQ multiplex PCR, the repertoire was profiled, and TCRdb retains in-frame clones only, with some absent. Of about 200,000 clones detected, about nine tenths appear once; the ten largest clones hold 3% to 3.5%. The sample was peripheral blood, taken 28 days after the second AZD1222 dose. The receptors here all came from an adult who received the AZD1222 COVID-19 vaccine.

This clone was seen a single time. The chain has TRBV4-1 and TRBJ1-2; 7 nucleotides line up with TRBD1. Germline V gives CDR1 MGHRA, CDR2 YSYEKL. Unmatched junction bases numbered 2, after V lost 4 bases and J lost 0 bases. CDR3 length: 14 amino acids. The CDR3 is CASSPQGANYGYTF. The DNA for the CDR3 is TGCGCCAGCAGCCCCCAGGGGGCTAACTATGGCTACACCTTC.

The chain carries TRBV27 and TRBJ2-7; possible D gene TRBD2, 6 bases. Germline loops: CDR1 MNHEY, CDR2 SMNVEV (reference sequence). CDR3 length equals 14 residues. The V end was cut by 6 bases, the J end by 2 bases, with 14 bases between. This chain's CDR3 is CASRQGEVAYEQYF. The DNA of the CDR3 is TGTGCCAGCAGGCAAGGGGAGGTGGCCTACGAGCAGTACTTC.

The J gene is TRBJ1-4, the V gene TRBV6-5; 7 nucleotides align to TRBD1. The CDR3 covers 15 residues. Germline trimming cut 5 bases from V and 4 bases from J; bases unmatched to any gene: 7. CDR1 and CDR2 from the germline V gene are MNHEY and SVGAGI. The CDR3 is CASSNTGAGNEKLFF. Written as DNA, the CDR3 is TGTGCCAGCAGTAATACAGGGGCGGGTAATGAAAAACTGTTTTTT.

The chain recombines TRBV13 with TRBJ1-6; TRBD1 aligns across 8 bases. The ends lost 2 bases at V and 5 bases at J; junction bases unmatched: 2. Per the germline V gene, CDR1 is PRHDT and CDR2 is FYEKMQ (reference sequence). The CDR3 totals 15 residues. CDR3 bases: TGTGCCAGCAGCTTAACGGACAGGGATAATTCACCCCTCCACTTT. Translated, it gives CASSLTDRDNSPLHF.

The V call is TRBV23-1, the J call TRBJ1-5; the match to TRBD1 covers 7 bases. TRBV23-1 is designated an ORF whose function remains uncertain. The V segment lost 2 bases and the J segment 6 bases; nucleotides outside the gene matches: 19. The CDR3 spans 19 residues. The CDR3 DNA is TGCGCCAGCAGTCAACCACGACTGGACAGGTTGGTCATTTGTCAGCCCCAGCATTTT. This translates into CASSQPRLDRLVICQPQHF.

The gene calls are TRBV18 and TRBJ1-4, with D possibly TRBD1 on 6 matching bases. CDR3 size: 15 residues. Germline CDR1 and CDR2: KGHSH and LQKENI. The V gene lost 6 bases and the J gene lost 7 bases, with 18 bases spanning the gap. The CDR3 DNA sequence: TGTGCCAGCTCCAGGGCGACAGGACCCTTTGAAAAACTGTTTTTT. Amino acids: CASSRATGPFEKLFF.

The count of this clone is one. The chain joins TRBV28 to TRBJ2-3; D might be TRBD1 (5 bases). The CDR3 totals 17 residues. The ends were cut back, 6 bases at V and 0 bases at J, with 19 bases in the middle. Per germline, CDR1 MDHEN and CDR2 SYDVKM. The CDR3 coding sequence is TGTGCCAGCAGCCCGTTGGGGTGGGGCCCTAGCACAGATACGCAGTATTTT. It codes for CASSPLGWGPSTDTQYF.

The rearrangement uses TRBV7-8 and TRBJ2-1, with no clear D. The V gene's germline CDR1 is SGHVS and CDR2 FQNEAQ. The CDR3 is 14 amino acids. V was clipped by 1 base and J by 10 bases, with 14 bases between them. CDR3 residues: CASSLVGPGEEQFF. CDR3 nucleotide sequence: TGTGCCAGCAGCTTAGTTGGACCTGGGGAAGAGCAGTTCTTC.